What follows describes a single T cell receptor (beta chain). Other DNA sequences from this sample encode an identical CDR3 as well. Germline values: CDR1 SQVTM, CDR2 ANQGSEA. V shed 4 bases and J shed 2 bases, with 6 bases lying between them. The CDR3 contains 13 residues. This sample is part of a study of cytomegalovirus exposure and HLA in healthy donors. Primers included in the PCR were 60 Vbeta and 13 Jbeta primers. The assay was immunoSEQ multiplex PCR, and TCRdb's table has in-frame clones only and misses some. Among 95,000 to 150,000 clones listed, 65% to 85% were seen once. The specimen was PBMCs. The TCR sequence derives from a woman between 40 and 50 years old in good health and CMV-seropositive. The chain joins TRBV29-1 to TRBJ2-6; D gene uncertain. In DNA form, the CDR3 reads TGCAGCGTTGCAGGTCCTGGGGCCAACGTCCTGACTTTC. Its translation is CSVAGPGANVLTF.